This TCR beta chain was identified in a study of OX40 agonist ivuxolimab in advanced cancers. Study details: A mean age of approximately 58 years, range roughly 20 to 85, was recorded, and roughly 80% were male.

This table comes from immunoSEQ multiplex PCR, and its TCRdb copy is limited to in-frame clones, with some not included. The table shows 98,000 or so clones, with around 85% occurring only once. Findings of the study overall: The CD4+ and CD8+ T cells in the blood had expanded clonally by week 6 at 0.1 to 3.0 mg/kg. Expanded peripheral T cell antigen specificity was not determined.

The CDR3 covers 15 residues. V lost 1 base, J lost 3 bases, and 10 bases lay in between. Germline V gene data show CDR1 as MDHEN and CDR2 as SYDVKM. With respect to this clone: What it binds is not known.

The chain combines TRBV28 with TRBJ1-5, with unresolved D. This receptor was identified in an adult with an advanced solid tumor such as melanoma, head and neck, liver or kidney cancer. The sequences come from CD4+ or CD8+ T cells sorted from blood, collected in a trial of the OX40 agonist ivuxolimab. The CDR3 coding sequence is TGTGCCAGCAGTTTATTCGCTCCCAACAATCAGCCCCAGCATTTT. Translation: CASSLFAPNNQPQHF.